This T cell receptor (beta chain) was sequenced during a study of T-cell reconstitution after alpha-beta-depleted transplantation in children. Study results and caveats: Reported findings indicate that, about two months after transplant, alpha-beta T cells came from several hundred expanded clones, which were derived from non-depleted graft cells. T-cell numbers and diversity one year post-transplant derived largely from freshly generated T cells.

Preparing the TCRbeta library involved the use of unique molecular identifiers. MiXCR, applied by TCRdb to the PCR reads, yields one record per CDR3 protein. Of hundreds of thousands of distinct CDR3 sequences in the sample, about an eighth were seen once. Worth noting for this clonotype: Its antigen remains unknown.

This receptor was taken from a girl aged 2-10 years with congenital amegakaryocytic thrombocytopenia, due to receive a stem cell transplant. The material sequenced was PBMCs, taken before TCRalphabeta/CD19-depleted stem cell transplant.

CDR3 coding DNA: TGTGCCAGCAGCCAGGGGACTAGCTCCTACGAGCAGTACTTC. Its translation: CASSQGTSSYEQYF. This chain connects TRBV4-2 to TRBJ2-7; 8 positions agree with TRBD2. The CDR3 length is 14 residues. CDR1 is LGHNA and CDR2 is YNFKEQ in the germline V gene. V shed 3 bases, J shed 0 bases, and the junction held 1 base outside the gene matches.